These 29 T cell receptor beta chains share one sample of origin, sequenced in a study of neurological immune-mediated disorders. Time point indicated: longitudinal time-point 2. TCRdb passed the 5' RACE reads through MiXCR, listing each CDR3 protein once. This table holds some 87,000 distinct CDR3 sequences, over 10% found once. The sample comprised PBMCs. The receptors were gathered from a female donor with HTLV-1-associated myelopathy (HAM/TSP).

This clonotype came up many times. The chain is built from TRBV7-2 and TRBJ2-7; maybe TRBD2 (5 bases). Germline CDR1 SGHTA, CDR2 FQGNSA. V was clipped by 2 bases and J by 2 bases, with 13 bases between them. The CDR3 is 15 amino acids. CDR3: CASSLPGNWAYEQYF. DNA for the CDR3: TGTGCCAGCAGCTTACCGGGGAATTGGGCCTACGAGCAGTACTTC.

This clonotype has a handful of counts. This chain connects TRBV12-3 or TRBV12-4 to TRBJ2-4, with D unresolved. V lost 3 bases and J 0 bases, leaving 12 bases between the germline ends. The CDR3 runs to 16 residues. CDR3 sequence: CASSLRNSQAKNIQYF. The CDR3 DNA is TGTGCCAGCAGTTTGAGGAACAGCCAAGCCAAAAACATTCAGTACTTC.

About this clonotype itself: Lacking the conserved final phenylalanine or tryptophan, this CDR3 likely reflects a read error. The V and J genes are TRBV27 and TRBJ2-7; D is possibly TRBD1 or TRBD2 (7 bases each). This CDR3 spans 14 amino acids. V was clipped by 5 bases and J by 5 bases, with 16 bases between them. Looked up from germline, CDR1 is MNHEY and CDR2 is SMNVEV (reference sequence). CDR3 in DNA: TGTGCCAGCAGTCGTCAGGGGGGGATGGACGAGCAGTACATC. It yields the protein CASSRQGGMDEQYI.

This clonotype was seen many times. The rearrangement links TRBV5-1 to TRBJ2-1; D ambiguous. V was clipped by 4 bases and J by 4 bases, with 15 bases between them. CDR3 length equals 15 residues. Germline values: CDR1 SGHRS, CDR2 YFSETQ. Written as DNA, the CDR3 is TGCGCCAGCAGCCCCCGAGAGTCCCAATACAATGAGCAGTTCTTC. Translated: CASSPRESQYNEQFF.

In its sample, this clonotype was seen many times. V usage is TRBV7-2 and J usage is TRBJ2-1, with 14 bases aligning to TRBD2. With 2 bases clipped from V and 10 bases from J, the junction kept 4 bases outside the gene matches. The CDR3 is 15 residues long. In germline, CDR1 is SGHTA, CDR2 FQGNSA. The CDR3 region has the DNA TGTGCCAGCAGCTTACCGGGACTAGCGGGGGACGAGCAGTTCTTC. It is translated as CASSLPGLAGDEQFF.

This clonotype came up a few times. A read error is possible here, since a much larger clone lies one base away. The chain's CDR3 is CAIDRGCGGYTF. The CDR3 DNA follows: TGTGCCATCGACAGGGGATGCGGAGGCTACACCTTC. The chain couples TRBV10-3 to TRBJ1-2; the match to TRBD1 covers 8 bases. J gave up 8 bases and V 8 bases, and 7 bases lay outside the gene matches. This CDR3 comprises 12 residues. CDR1 and CDR2 from the germline V gene are ENHRY and SYGVKD.

This clonotype was found a few times. The rearrangement links TRBV7-2 to TRBJ1-1; the match to TRBD1 covers 7 bases. This CDR3 has 13 residues. The ends lost 8 bases at V and 0 bases at J; junction bases unmatched: 3. Germline V lookup: CDR1 SGHTA, CDR2 FQGNSA. CDR3 sequence reads: CASGQGVNTEAFF. The DNA of the CDR3 is TGTGCCAGCGGCCAGGGGGTGAACACTGAAGCTTTCTTT.

The chain recombines TRBV18 with TRBJ1-2; 7 positions match TRBD1. This CDR3 comprises 17 residues. The J segment lost 0 bases and the V segment lost 3 bases, leaving 10 bases of the junction unmatched. CDR1 and CDR2 from the germline V gene are KGHSH and LQKENI. CDR3 nucleotides: TGTGCCAGCTCACCCATGGGAACAGGGGTACCTAACTATGGCTACACCTTC. Encoded protein: CASSPMGTGVPNYGYTF.

This clonotype occurred a few times. The chain carries TRBV5-1 and TRBJ2-1, with 9 bases identical to TRBD1. The CDR3 spans 16 residues. Germline CDR1 reads SGHRS; CDR2 reads YFSETQ. Trimming took 2 bases from V and 5 from J; bases not matched to a gene: 8. Here the CDR3 reads CASSFEPGQGNNEQFF. The CDR3 DNA reads TGCGCCAGCAGCTTCGAACCGGGACAGGGAAACAATGAGCAGTTCTTC.

This clonotype was recorded many times. This chain connects TRBV13 to TRBJ2-2; D unclear. V was cut by 1 base and J by 6 bases, with 9 bases left in between. Germline assignment: CDR1 PRHDT and CDR2 FYEKMQ (reference sequence). The CDR3 extends over 14 amino acids. The CDR3 spells CASSLEQSSGELFF. CDR3 DNA: TGTGCCAGCAGCTTAGAGCAGTCTTCCGGGGAGCTGTTTTTT.

As to this clonotype: The junction does not match germline at one end; this may be a read error. The chain couples TRBV29-1 to TRBJ1-5; 8 nucleotides agree with TRBD1. This CDR3 is built from 16 residues. Germline V gives CDR1 SQVTM, CDR2 ANQGSEA. For the CDR3, the DNA is TGCAGCGTCAACACCGGGACAGGTGGTGGCAATCATCCCCAGCATTTT. Its protein is CSVNTGTGGGNHPQHF.

CDR3 protein: CASMDRRNYGYTF. The CDR3 region has the DNA TGTGCCTCCATGGACAGGCGAAACTATGGCTACACCTTC. The J gene is TRBJ1-2, the V gene TRBV28, with 7 bases fitting TRBD1. This CDR3 comprises 13 residues. Germline V lookup: CDR1 MDHEN, CDR2 SYDVKM. Trimming at V came to 11 bases and at J to 2 bases, leaving 8 bases not matched to a gene.

This clonotype was seen many times. The chain joins TRBV20-1 to TRBJ1-1; D is perhaps TRBD1 (5 bases). Deletions cut 8 bases from V and 6 bases from J, with 13 bases between. Germline values: CDR1 DFQATT, CDR2 SNEGSKA (reference sequence). The length of the CDR3 is 11 residues. CDR3 residues: CSSFDSSEAFF. The CDR3 region has the DNA TGCAGTTCCTTTGACAGTTCTGAAGCTTTCTTT.

This clonotype was recorded many times. This chain connects TRBV5-1 to TRBJ2-1; 11 positions match TRBD2. The CDR3 length is 16 residues. Germline lookup yields CDR1 SGHRS and CDR2 YFSETQ. V shed 4 bases, J shed 5 bases, and the junction held 8 bases outside the gene matches. The CDR3: CASSPATSGRDNEQFF. CDR3 nucleotides: TGCGCCAGCAGCCCAGCTACTAGCGGGAGAGACAATGAGCAGTTCTTC.

This chain links TRBV11-2 with TRBJ2-1; tentatively, D is TRBD1 (6 bases). This CDR3 contains 14 residues. Trimming left V 2 bases short and J 3 bases short, with 8 bases between. Germline CDR1 and CDR2: SGHAT and FQNNGV. The DNA for the CDR3 is TGTGCCAGCAGCTTACACAGGGACTACAATGAGCAGTTCTTC. Protein: CASSLHRDYNEQFF. The whole variable domain, filled in from reference TRBV11-2 and TRBJ2-1, reads EAGVAQSPRYKIIEKRQSVAFWCNPISGHATLYWYQQILGQGPKLLIQFQNNGVVDDSQLPKDRFSAERLKGVDSTLKIQPAKLEDSAVYLCASSLHRDYNEQFFGPGTRLTVL.

The rearrangement links TRBV20-1 to TRBJ2-2; either TRBD1 or TRBD2 may supply D (5 bases each). The V end lost 2 bases, the J end lost 5 bases, and 15 bases lay between the germline ends. This CDR3 comprises 15 residues. From germline, CDR1 is DFQATT and CDR2 SNEGSKA (reference sequence). The CDR3 is CSARKKMGPTGELFF. In DNA, the CDR3 is TGCAGTGCTAGAAAAAAGATGGGACCGACCGGGGAGCTGTTTTTT.

At least ten counts were recorded for this clonotype. V and J are TRBV27 and TRBJ2-5, with D tentatively TRBD1 (5 bases). The germline V gene has CDR1 MNHEY and CDR2 SMNVEV (reference sequence). V gave up 4 bases and J gave up 1 base, with 7 bases separating them. This CDR3 spans 13 amino acids. The CDR3 spells CASSWTFQETQYF. The CDR3 region has the DNA TGTGCCAGCAGTTGGACATTCCAAGAGACCCAGTACTTC.

At least ten counts were recorded for this clonotype. The rearrangement joins TRBV7-8 to TRBJ1-6, with D perhaps matching TRBD1 (5 bases). The CDR3 sequence is 15 residues long. V lost 0 bases to trimming and J lost 8 bases, with 11 bases between them. Germline CDR1 is SGHVS and CDR2 is FQNEAQ. The CDR3 nucleotides read TGTGCCAGCAGCTTAGCATCGGGACGGGATTCACCCCTCCACTTT. This sequence encodes CASSLASGRDSPLHF.

The table lists this clonotype with many counts. V gene TRBV12-3 or TRBV12-4 combines with J gene TRBJ2-2; a possible D gene is TRBD2 (5 bases). CDR3 length: 14 amino acids. V lost 6 bases and J lost 5, with 13 bases in between. CDR3 DNA sequence: TGTGCCAGCAGCGTCGGACGGAGGACCGGGGAGCTGTTTTTT. This sequence encodes CASSVGRRTGELFF.

This clonotype showed up many times. As DNA, the CDR3 is TGTGCCAGCAGTTTAGTCCCAGGCCTTAATTCACCCCTCCACTTT. Amino acids: CASSLVPGLNSPLHF. The V gene is TRBV12-3 or TRBV12-4, the J gene TRBJ1-6; D gene uncertain. The CDR3 contains 15 residues. V lost 1 base and J 6 bases, leaving 10 bases between the germline ends.

This clonotype has ten or more counts. The chain has TRBV7-9 and TRBJ1-6, with D perhaps TRBD1 (6 bases). V was cut by 5 bases and J by 8 bases, with 16 bases left in between. CDR1 is SEHNR and CDR2 is FQNEAQ in the germline V gene (reference sequence). The CDR3 covers 15 residues. The CDR3 loop is CASSTAGAGHSPLHF. The DNA of the CDR3 is TGTGCCAGCAGCACGGCAGGGGCTGGTCATTCACCCCTCCACTTT.

Comments on this clonotype: One end of the junction fails to match germline, which may point to a read error. In DNA, the CDR3 is TGTGCCAGTAGCCCGGGGACAGGGGGCGGCTACGAGAAGTACTTC. Encoded protein: CASSPGTGGGYEKYF. This rearrangement joins TRBV7-6 to TRBJ2-7; 12 positions agree with TRBD1. The CDR3 is 15 residues long. The germline V gene encodes CDR1 SGHVS and CDR2 FNYEAQ.

This clonotype occurred many times. The genes are TRBV6-5 and TRBJ2-1; 8 positions match TRBD1. This CDR3 is built from 14 residues. V lost 5 bases to trimming and J lost 4 bases; unmatched junction nucleotides: 4. Germline V gene lookup returns CDR1 MNHEY and CDR2 SVGAGI. CDR3 region: CASSDGQGYNEQFF. CDR3 DNA: TGTGCCAGCAGTGACGGACAGGGTTACAATGAGCAGTTCTTC.

This clonotype was picked up many times. The gene calls are TRBV7-3 and TRBJ1-1; D not certain. V lost 3 bases and J 7 bases, leaving 18 bases between the germline ends. Germline loops: CDR1 SGHTA, CDR2 FQGTGA. The CDR3 consists of 15 residues. The CDR3 protein is CASSLLRARRFEAFF. In DNA, the CDR3 is TGTGCCAGCAGCTTGTTGCGGGCAAGACGCTTTGAAGCTTTCTTT.

This clonotype occurred many times. The gene calls are TRBV12-3 or TRBV12-4 and TRBJ1-1; 7 bases agree with TRBD1. Trimming at V came to 5 bases and at J to 1 base, leaving 4 bases not matched to a gene. There are 14 residues in the CDR3. The DNA of the CDR3 is TGTGCCAGCAGTACCGGGACAGCGAACACTGAAGCTTTCTTT. It is translated as CASSTGTANTEAFF.

This clonotype came up many times. The V gene is TRBV28, the J gene TRBJ2-1; 9 positions match TRBD1. Losses at the gene ends were 8 bases for V and 14 bases for J; bases not matched to a gene: 16. This CDR3 is 14 amino acids long. CDR1 and CDR2 from the germline V gene are MDHEN and SYDVKM. This chain's CDR3 is CASRSAGTGFFEFF. CDR3 DNA sequence: TGTGCCAGCCGATCCGCCGGGACAGGGTTTTTTGAGTTCTTC.

Concerning this clonotype itself: A clone one base away is much larger, so this may be a read error. V gene TRBV11-2 combines with J gene TRBJ2-5; D uncertain. V lost 5 bases, J lost 6 bases, and 10 bases lay in between. The CDR3 contains 12 residues. Per the germline V gene, CDR1 is SGHAT and CDR2 is FQNNGV. The CDR3 bases are TGTGCCAGCAGCACTGGCTCCCAGACCCAGTACTTC. Translating gives CASSTGSQTQYF.

This clonotype showed up many times. The chain combines TRBV20-1 with TRBJ2-2, with TRBD1 matching over 8 bases. Losses at the gene ends were 6 bases for V and 5 bases for J; bases not matched to a gene: 8. CDR3 size: 14 residues. Germline values: CDR1 DFQATT, CDR2 SNEGSKA (reference sequence). DNA of the CDR3: TGCAGTGCCAGCAGGGACAGGAATACCGGGGAGCTGTTTTTT. Translation: CSASRDRNTGELFF.

This clonotype was detected many times. The rearrangement links TRBV7-9 to TRBJ2-2; D gene uncertain. V lost 3 bases, J lost 5 bases, and 10 bases lay in between. There are 14 residues in the CDR3. CDR1 SEHNR and CDR2 FQNEAQ come from the germline V gene (reference sequence). The DNA for the CDR3 is TGTGCCAGCAGCTTTGGTGATCTGACCGGGGAGCTGTTTTTT. Its translation is CASSFGDLTGELFF.